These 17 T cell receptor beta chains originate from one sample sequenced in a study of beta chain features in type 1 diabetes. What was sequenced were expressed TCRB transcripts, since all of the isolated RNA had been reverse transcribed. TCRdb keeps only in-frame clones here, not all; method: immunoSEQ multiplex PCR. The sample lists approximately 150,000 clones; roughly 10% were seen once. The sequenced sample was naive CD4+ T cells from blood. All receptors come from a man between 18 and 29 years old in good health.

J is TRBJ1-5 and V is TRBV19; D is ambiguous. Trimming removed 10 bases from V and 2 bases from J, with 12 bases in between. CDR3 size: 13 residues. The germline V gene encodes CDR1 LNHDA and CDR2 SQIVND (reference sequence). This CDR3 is CATTSFRNQPQHF. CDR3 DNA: TGTGCCACCACGAGCTTCCGCAATCAGCCCCAGCATTTT.

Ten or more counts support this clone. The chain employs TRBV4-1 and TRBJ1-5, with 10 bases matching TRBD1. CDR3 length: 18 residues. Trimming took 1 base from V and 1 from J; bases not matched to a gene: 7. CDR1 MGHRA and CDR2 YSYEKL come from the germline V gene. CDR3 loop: CASSQGQGAGWSNQPQHF. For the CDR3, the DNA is TGCGCCAGCAGCCAAGGACAGGGGGCTGGATGGAGCAATCAGCCCCAGCATTTT.

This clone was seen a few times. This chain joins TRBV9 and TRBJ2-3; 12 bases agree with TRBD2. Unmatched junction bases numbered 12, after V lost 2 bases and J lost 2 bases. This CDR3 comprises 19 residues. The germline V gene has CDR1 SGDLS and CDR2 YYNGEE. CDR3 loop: CASSVASGGAGFLTDTQYF. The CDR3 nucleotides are TGTGCCAGCAGCGTCGCTAGCGGGGGGGCCGGCTTTCTCACAGATACGCAGTATTTT. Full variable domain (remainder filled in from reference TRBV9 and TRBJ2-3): DSGVTQTPKHLITATGQRVTLRCSPRSGDLSVYWYQQSLDQGLQFLIQYYNGEERAKGNILERFSAQQFPDLHSELNLSSLELGDSALYFCASSVASGGAGFLTDTQYFGPGTRLTVL.

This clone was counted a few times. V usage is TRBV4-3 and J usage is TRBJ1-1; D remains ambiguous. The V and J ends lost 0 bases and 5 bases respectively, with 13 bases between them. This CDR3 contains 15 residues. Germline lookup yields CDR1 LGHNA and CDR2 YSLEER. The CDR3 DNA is TGCGCCAGCAGCCAAGAACTCTCCCCCTGGACTGAAGCTTTCTTT. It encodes CASSQELSPWTEAFF.

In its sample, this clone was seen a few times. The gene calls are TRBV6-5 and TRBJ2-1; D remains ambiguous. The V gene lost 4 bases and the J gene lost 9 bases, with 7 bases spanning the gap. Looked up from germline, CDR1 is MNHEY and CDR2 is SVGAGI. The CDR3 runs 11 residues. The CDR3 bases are TGTGCCAGCAGTTTAGAAGTTGAGCAGTTCTTC. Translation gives CASSLEVEQFF.

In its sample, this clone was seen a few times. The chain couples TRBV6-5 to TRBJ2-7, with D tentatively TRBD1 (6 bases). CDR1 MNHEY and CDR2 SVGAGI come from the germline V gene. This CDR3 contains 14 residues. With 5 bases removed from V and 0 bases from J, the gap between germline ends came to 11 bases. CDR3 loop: CASSDTGSSYEQYF. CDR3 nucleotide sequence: TGTGCCAGCAGTGACACAGGGAGCTCCTACGAGCAGTACTTC.

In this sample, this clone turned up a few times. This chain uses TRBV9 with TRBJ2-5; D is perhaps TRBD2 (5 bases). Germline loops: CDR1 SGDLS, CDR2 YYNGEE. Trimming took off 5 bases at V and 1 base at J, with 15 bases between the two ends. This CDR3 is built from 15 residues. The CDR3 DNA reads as TGTGCCAGCAGTTATTCACGGGAAACCCAAGAGACCCAGTACTTC. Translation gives CASSYSRETQETQYF.

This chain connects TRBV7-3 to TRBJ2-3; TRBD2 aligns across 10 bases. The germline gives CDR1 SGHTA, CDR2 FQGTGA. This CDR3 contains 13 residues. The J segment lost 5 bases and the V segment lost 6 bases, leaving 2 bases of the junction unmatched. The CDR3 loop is CASRLAGEDTQYF. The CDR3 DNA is TGTGCCAGCAGGCTAGCGGGGGAAGATACGCAGTATTTT.

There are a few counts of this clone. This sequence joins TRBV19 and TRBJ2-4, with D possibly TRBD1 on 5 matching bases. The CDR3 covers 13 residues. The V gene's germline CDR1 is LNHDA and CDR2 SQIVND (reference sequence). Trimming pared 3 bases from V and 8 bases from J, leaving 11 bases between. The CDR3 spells CASSIQGGDIQYF. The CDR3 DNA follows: TGTGCCAGTAGTATCCAGGGTGGGGACATTCAGTACTTC. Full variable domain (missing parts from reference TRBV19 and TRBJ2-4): DGGITQSPKYLFRKEGQNVTLSCEQNLNHDAMYWYRQDPGQGLRLIYYSQIVNDFQKGDIAEGYSVSREKKESFPLTVTSAQKNPTAFYLCASSIQGGDIQYFGAGTRLSVL.

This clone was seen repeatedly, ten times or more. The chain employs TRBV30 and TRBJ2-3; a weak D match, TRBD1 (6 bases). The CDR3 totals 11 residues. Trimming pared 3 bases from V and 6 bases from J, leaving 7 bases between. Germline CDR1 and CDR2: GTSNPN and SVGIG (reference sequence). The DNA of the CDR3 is TGTGCCTGGAGACAGGGCGATACGCAGTATTTT. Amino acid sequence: CAWRQGDTQYF.

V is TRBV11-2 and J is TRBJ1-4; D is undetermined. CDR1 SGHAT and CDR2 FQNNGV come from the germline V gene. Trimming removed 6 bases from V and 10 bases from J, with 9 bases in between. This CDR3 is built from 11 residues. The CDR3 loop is CASRGDGKLFF. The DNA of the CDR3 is TGTGCCAGCAGGGGAGACGGAAAACTGTTTTTT.

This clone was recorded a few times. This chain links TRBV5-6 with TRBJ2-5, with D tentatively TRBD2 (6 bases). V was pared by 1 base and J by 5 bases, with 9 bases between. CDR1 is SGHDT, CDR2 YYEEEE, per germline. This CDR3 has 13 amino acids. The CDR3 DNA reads TGTGCCAGCAGCTTGCAGGGAGGCGAGACCCAGTACTTC. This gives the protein CASSLQGGETQYF.

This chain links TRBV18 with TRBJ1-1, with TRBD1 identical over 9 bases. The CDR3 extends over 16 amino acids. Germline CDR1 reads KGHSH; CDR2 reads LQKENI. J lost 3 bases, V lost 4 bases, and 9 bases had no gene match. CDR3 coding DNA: TGTGCCAGCTCACAGCGACAGGGGGTTCGAGACACTGAAGCTTTCTTT. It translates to CASSQRQGVRDTEAFF.

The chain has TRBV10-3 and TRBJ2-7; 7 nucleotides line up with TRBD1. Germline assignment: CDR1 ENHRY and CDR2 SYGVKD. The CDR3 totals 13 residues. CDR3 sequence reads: CATRQGDTYEQYF. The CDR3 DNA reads TGTGCTACTCGACAGGGCGACACCTACGAGCAGTACTTC.

The CDR3 spells CASSPSGNTEAFF. CDR3 coding DNA: TGTGCCAGCAGCCCCTCGGGGAACACTGAAGCTTTCTTT. The chain combines TRBV6-5 with TRBJ1-1; D is uncertain. The CDR3 covers 13 residues. Trimming stripped 6 bases from V and 1 base from J, with 9 bases between. Germline V gene lookup returns CDR1 MNHEY and CDR2 SVGAGI.

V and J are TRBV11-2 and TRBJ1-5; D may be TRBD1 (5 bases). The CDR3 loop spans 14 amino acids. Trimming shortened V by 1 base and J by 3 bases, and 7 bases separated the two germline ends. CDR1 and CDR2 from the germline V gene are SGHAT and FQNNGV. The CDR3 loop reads CASSLGQTNQPQHF. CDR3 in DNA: TGTGCCAGCAGCTTAGGACAGACCAATCAGCCCCAGCATTTT.

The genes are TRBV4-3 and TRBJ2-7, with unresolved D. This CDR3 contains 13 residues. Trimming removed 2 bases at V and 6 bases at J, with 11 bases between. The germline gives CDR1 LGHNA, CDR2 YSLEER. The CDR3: CASSQSARGEQYF. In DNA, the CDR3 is TGCGCCAGCAGCCAATCGGCCAGAGGCGAGCAGTACTTC.